This TCR beta chain was obtained from a study of regulatory T cells in long-lasting Graves disease. This clonotype was counted between two and nine times. A much larger clone lies one base from this, so it may be a read error. Since no conserved phenylalanine or tryptophan closes the CDR3, a read error is the likely cause. V lost 5 bases and J lost 7; bases outside the gene matches: 15. This CDR3 region has 16 residues. Germline values: CDR1 MDHEN, CDR2 SYDVKM. Assembly of TCR beta libraries relied on iRepertoire HTBI primers together with Arm-PCR of CDR3 regions. Via MiXCR, TCRdb re-called the multiplex PCR reads, giving one row per CDR3 protein. The sample holds about 560,000 distinct CDR3 sequences, about 16% seen once. Specified time point: newly diagnosed GD, antithyroid drugs for less than 3 months. Construction of the TCR library relied on RNA isolated from PBMCs. This same sample was also part of a study on T cells in Graves' hyperthyroidism and ophthalmopathy. As that study records: Researchers ran a first-round RT-PCR on the TCR CDR3 using the HTBI primer set. The model's output predicted ophthalmopathy at a median of roughly 6.9 months prior to onset.

The sequenced sample was peripheral blood mononuclear cells (PBMCs), obtained at new diagnosis, from a patient treated with antithyroid drugs. The chain joins TRBV28 to TRBJ2-7; 9 bases match TRBD2. The clonotype originates from a young man with Graves disease. This CDR3 is CASSPRGAGGGEEQYL. The CDR3 DNA is TGTGCCAGCAGTCCTCGCGGAGCGGGAGGAGGGGAGGAGCAGTACCTC.